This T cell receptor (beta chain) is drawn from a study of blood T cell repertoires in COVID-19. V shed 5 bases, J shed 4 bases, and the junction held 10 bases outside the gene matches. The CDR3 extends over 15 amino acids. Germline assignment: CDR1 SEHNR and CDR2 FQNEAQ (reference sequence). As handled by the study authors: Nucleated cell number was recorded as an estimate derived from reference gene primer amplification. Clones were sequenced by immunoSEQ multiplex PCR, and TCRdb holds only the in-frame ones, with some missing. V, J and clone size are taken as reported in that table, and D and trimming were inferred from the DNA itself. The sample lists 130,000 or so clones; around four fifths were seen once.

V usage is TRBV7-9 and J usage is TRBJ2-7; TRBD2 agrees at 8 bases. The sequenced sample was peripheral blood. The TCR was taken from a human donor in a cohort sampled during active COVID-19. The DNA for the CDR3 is TGTGCCAGCAGCCCGCCCGGGGGGGCCGCATACGAGCAGTACTTC. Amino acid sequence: CASSPPGGAAYEQYF.